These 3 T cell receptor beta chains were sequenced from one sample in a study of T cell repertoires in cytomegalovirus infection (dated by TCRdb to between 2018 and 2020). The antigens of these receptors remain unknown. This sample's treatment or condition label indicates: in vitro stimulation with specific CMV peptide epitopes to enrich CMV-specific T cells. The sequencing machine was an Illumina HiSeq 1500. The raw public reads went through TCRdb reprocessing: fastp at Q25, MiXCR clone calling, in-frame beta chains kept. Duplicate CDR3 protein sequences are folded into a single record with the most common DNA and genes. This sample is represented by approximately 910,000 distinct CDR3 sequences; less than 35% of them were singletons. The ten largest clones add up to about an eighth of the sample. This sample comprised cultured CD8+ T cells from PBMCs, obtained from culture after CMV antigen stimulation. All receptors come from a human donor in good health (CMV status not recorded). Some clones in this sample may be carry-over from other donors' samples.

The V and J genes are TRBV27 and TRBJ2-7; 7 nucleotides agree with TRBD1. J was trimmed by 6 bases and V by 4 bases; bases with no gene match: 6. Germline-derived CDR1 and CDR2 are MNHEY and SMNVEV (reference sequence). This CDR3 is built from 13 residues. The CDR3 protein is CASSSNNRGEQYV. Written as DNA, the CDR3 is TGTGCCAGCAGTTCGAACAACAGGGGCGAGCAGTACGTC.

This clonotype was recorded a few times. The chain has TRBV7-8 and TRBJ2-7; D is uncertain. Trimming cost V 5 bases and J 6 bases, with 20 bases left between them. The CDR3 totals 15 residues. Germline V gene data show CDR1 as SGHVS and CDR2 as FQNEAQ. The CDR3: CASSGVNELLSEQYF. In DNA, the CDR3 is TGTGCCAGCAGCGGTGTGAACGAACTACTATCCGAGCAGTACTTC.

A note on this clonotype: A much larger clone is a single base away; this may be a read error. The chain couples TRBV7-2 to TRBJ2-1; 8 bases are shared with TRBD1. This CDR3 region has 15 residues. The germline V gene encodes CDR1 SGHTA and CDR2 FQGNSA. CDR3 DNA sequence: TGTGCCTGCAGCTCTACCGGGACAGGTTCAGGGGAGCAGTTCTTC. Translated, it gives CACSSTGTGSGEQFF.